One sample yielded the 17 T cell receptor beta chains listed below, sequenced in a study of T cells in Graves' hyperthyroidism and ophthalmopathy. There were TCR beta CDR3 regions amplified from RNA transcripts. Carried out on the TCR CDR3, a first-round RT-PCR used the HTBI primer set. TCRdb re-derived calls from the multiplex PCR reads in MiXCR, one entry per CDR3 protein. Counted here are around 500,000 distinct CDR3 sequences, roughly 16% occurring once; the ten biggest clones make up around 28%. Material for sequencing was blood. These receptor sequences come from a woman aged 30 to 39 with Graves' ophthalmopathy.

This clonotype was seen a few times. The genes are TRBV7-6 and TRBJ2-7; 8 bases agree with TRBD1. Per germline, CDR1 SGHVS and CDR2 FNYEAQ. Trimming at V came to 5 bases and at J to 4 bases, leaving 13 bases not matched to a gene. The CDR3 spans 16 residues. The CDR3 loop reads CASSPTTGTGDYEQYF. CDR3 in DNA: TGTGCCAGCAGCCCCACCACCGGGACAGGCGATTACGAGCAGTACTTC.

In its sample, this clonotype was seen a few times. The chain uses TRBV7-3 and TRBJ2-1; 9 bases match TRBD2. This CDR3 has 19 amino acids. The germline gives CDR1 SGHTA, CDR2 FQGTGA. Losses at the gene ends were 1 base for V and 2 bases for J; bases not matched to a gene: 12. The CDR3, as DNA: TGTGCCAGCAGCTTAATGTTGGGGGGCGGGAGGGCCGCCTACAATGAGCAGTTCTTC. Amino acids: CASSLMLGGGRAAYNEQFF.

The genes are TRBV7-3 and TRBJ2-2, with D possibly matching TRBD1 (6 bases). Trimming removed 6 bases from V and 0 bases from J, with 11 bases in between. The CDR3 covers 15 residues. Germline V gene sequence: CDR1 SGHTA, CDR2 FQGTGA. CDR3 sequence reads: CASRQGRTNTGELFF. DNA of the CDR3: TGTGCCAGCAGACAGGGACGGACGAACACCGGGGAGCTGTTTTTT.

This clonotype occurred a few times. The chain is built from TRBV5-5 and TRBJ2-1; TRBD1 agrees at 7 bases. Trimming took 1 base from V and 9 from J; bases not matched to a gene: 4. The CDR3 runs 13 residues. Germline V CDR1 and CDR2: SGHKS, YYEKEE (reference sequence). CDR3 residues: CASSLQGVSEQFF. DNA of the CDR3: TGTGCCAGCAGCTTGCAGGGGGTATCTGAGCAGTTCTTC.

V and J are TRBV28 and TRBJ2-5; TRBD1 might be the D (6 bases). The CDR3 consists of 15 residues. Between the trimmed V and J ends, which lost 3 bases and 5 bases, there was a span of 16 bases. In germline, CDR1 is MDHEN, CDR2 SYDVKM. For the CDR3, the DNA is TGTGCCAGCAGTTTCCGTCCCCCAACAGGGGAGACCCAGTACTTC. Translated, it gives CASSFRPPTGETQYF.

This clonotype was seen only a few times. This sequence joins TRBV2 and TRBJ2-1; D is perhaps TRBD1 or TRBD2 (5 bases each). Germline V gives CDR1 SNHLY, CDR2 FYNNEI. The CDR3 loop spans 17 amino acids. V shed 2 bases and J shed 0 bases, with 14 bases lying between them. As DNA, the CDR3 is TGTGCCAGCAGTGAATTTATGGGGGAATACTCCTACAATGAGCAGTTCTTC. Translation gives CASSEFMGEYSYNEQFF.

CDR3 DNA sequence: TGTGCCAGCAGCTTACCCCCTCTAGCGGGTTTCACCGGGGAGCTGTTTTTT. This sequence encodes CASSLPPLAGFTGELFF. The V and J genes are TRBV9 and TRBJ2-2; 8 nucleotides align to TRBD2. Germline CDR1 is SGDLS and CDR2 is YYNGEE. V shed 4 bases, J shed 4 bases, and the junction held 12 bases outside the gene matches. The CDR3 has 17 amino acids.

CDR3 loop: CASSPGQAGANVLTF. In DNA form, the CDR3 reads TGTGCCAGCAGCCCAGGGCAGGCTGGGGCCAACGTCCTGACTTTC. The rearrangement links TRBV6-1 to TRBJ2-6, with a weak D call TRBD1 (5 bases). This CDR3 contains 15 residues. Germline CDR1 is MNHNS and CDR2 is SASEGT. Trimming stripped 6 bases from V and 2 bases from J, with 11 bases between.

This clonotype has a count of ten or more. This chain links TRBV20-1 with TRBJ2-7, with D possibly matching TRBD1 (7 bases). The CDR3 is 16 amino acids. Trimming took off 0 bases at V and 4 bases at J, with 19 bases between the two ends. The germline gives CDR1 DFQATT, CDR2 SNEGSKA (reference sequence). The CDR3, as DNA: TGCAGTGCTAGAGACACCAGGGGGGCTGAGAGGTACGAGCAGTACTTC. Its translation: CSARDTRGAERYEQYF.

For this clonotype: A read error may be the cause here, since a much bigger clone is one base away. The chain is built from TRBV28 and TRBJ2-7, with D perhaps matching TRBD1 (5 bases). The J call may be mistaken, given a closer DNA end match to TRBJ2-1. Germline V CDR1 and CDR2: MDHEN, SYDVKM. The CDR3 contains 14 residues. CDR3 residues: CASSLDINSYEQFF. Written as DNA, the CDR3 is TGTGCCAGCAGTTTGGACATTAACTCCTACGAGCAGTTCTTC.

This clonotype was seen a few times. This rearrangement joins TRBV5-5 to TRBJ2-1; a possible D gene is TRBD1 (6 bases). V dropped 2 bases and J dropped 10 bases, with 13 bases sitting between them. CDR3 size: 13 residues. The V gene's germline CDR1 is SGHKS and CDR2 YYEKEE (reference sequence). The CDR3 nucleotides are TGTGCCAGCAGCTTATCGGACAGCGTCGAGCAGTTCTTC. The encoded protein is CASSLSDSVEQFF.

This clonotype was detected ten times or more. V is TRBV12-3 or TRBV12-4 and J is TRBJ1-5, with 10 nucleotides matching TRBD1. CDR3 size: 14 residues. V lost 4 bases, J lost 6 bases, and 3 bases stayed unmatched. CDR3 sequence (DNA): TGTGCCAGCAGTTCGACAGGGGGCATTCAGCCCCAGCATTTT. Encoded protein: CASSSTGGIQPQHF.

This clonotype was counted ten times or more. This sequence joins TRBV12-3 or TRBV12-4 and TRBJ2-7; 12 bases map to TRBD1. The CDR3 length is 17 residues. With V trimmed by 6 bases and J by 2 bases, 11 bases remained unmatched. The CDR3 DNA follows: TGTGCCAGCAGGCCCCGGGACAGGGGGCGCAAAGCCTACGAGCAGTACTTC. Residues: CASRPRDRGRKAYEQYF.

This clonotype was observed many times. The V call is TRBV7-2, the J call TRBJ2-1, with D possibly being TRBD1 (6 bases). With 3 bases removed from V and 9 bases from J, the gap between germline ends came to 15 bases. Germline V gene lookup returns CDR1 SGHTA and CDR2 FQGNSA. CDR3 length: 14 residues. CDR3 residues: CASSFTSEGGEQFF. CDR3 nucleotides: TGTGCCAGCAGCTTTACTTCGGAAGGGGGTGAGCAGTTCTTC.

This chain's CDR3 is CASSYSSGQGTEQYF. DNA of the CDR3: TGTGCCAGCAGTTACTCGTCGGGACAGGGTACCGAGCAGTACTTC. This chain connects TRBV6-5 to TRBJ2-7; 9 bases are shared with TRBD1. Germline CDR1 and CDR2: MNHEY and SVGAGI. Unmatched junction bases numbered 6, after V lost 0 bases and J lost 6 bases. The CDR3 consists of 15 residues.

This clonotype came up a few times. The chain carries TRBV28 and TRBJ2-7, with D unresolved. V gave up 3 bases and J gave up 2 bases, with 11 bases separating them. This CDR3 comprises 14 residues. Germline CDR1 MDHEN, CDR2 SYDVKM. CDR3 nucleotides: TGTGCCAGCAGTTTGCTTGCTTCTACCTACGAGCAGTACTTC. Protein sequence: CASSLLASTYEQYF.

There are many counts of this clonotype. The genes are TRBV18 and TRBJ2-1, with 16 bases matching TRBD2. Germline CDR1 KGHSH, CDR2 LQKENI. With V trimmed by 5 bases and J by 5 bases, 9 bases remained unmatched. CDR3 length: 18 amino acids. The CDR3, as DNA: TGTGCCAGCTCATCCGTCCCGGGACTAGCGGGAGGGAACAATGAGCAGTTCTTC. Protein: CASSSVPGLAGGNNEQFF.